This T cell receptor beta chain emerged from a study of blood T cell repertoires in COVID-19. For the study at large: Italy, Spain and the United States were the sources of the convalescent and acute COVID-19 samples.

The CDR3 totals 13 residues. In germline, CDR1 is SEHNR, CDR2 FQNEAQ (reference sequence). V lost 5 bases to trimming and J lost 3 bases, with 10 bases between them. Ages ranged from roughly 18 to 100 years, with residence in 20 to 30 US areas. Original methodology: Reference gene primer amplification yielded estimated nucleated cell counts. Repertoires were generated with immunoSEQ multiplex PCR, while TCRdb's copy carries only in-frame clones and drops some. That table supplies the V and J calls and clone size; D and trimming were determined from the DNA. The sample has nearly 400,000 clones; 89% are singletons.

Sequences were obtained from PBMCs or T cells enriched from blood (not recorded which). This sequence was found in a young woman who had recovered from COVID-19. The gene calls are TRBV7-9 and TRBJ1-1; the D is unclear. In DNA form, the CDR3 reads TGTGCCAGCAGCCCCTACCAATACACTGAAGCTTTCTTT. Residues: CASSPYQYTEAFF.